This TCR beta chain was captured in a study of T-cell memory formation after mild COVID-19. On this clonotype: The antigen is not known.

Researchers used 5'RACE with constant-segment primers to make TCR alpha and TCR beta cDNA libraries that carry sample barcodes and UMIs. TCRdb analysed the 5' RACE reads with MiXCR anew, one entry per CDR3 protein. Of about 290,000 distinct CDR3 sequences in the sample, roughly 15% were seen once. Looked up from germline, CDR1 is LGHNA and CDR2 is YSLEER. This CDR3 contains 17 residues. Between the trimmed V and J ends, which lost 0 bases and 3 bases, there was a span of 16 bases. General study results and limits: Within pre-infection memory, some responding clones were found, suggesting cross-reactive memory joined. Clonal second-wave expansions that peaked on day 37 had unconfirmed SARS-CoV-2 specificity. Day 15 to 85 contracting clones showed balanced CD4/CD8; day 15 to 37 expanders favored CD4+.

Sequencing used PBMCs or a T cell subset sorted from them (not recorded which). The clonotype comes from a man younger than 35 who had mild COVID-19 (a few samples of this study predate the infection). Cell type and time point are not known. The chain links TRBV4-3 to TRBJ2-3; TRBD2 might be the D (7 bases). The CDR3 region is CASSQDPGGLITDTQYF. The CDR3 nucleotides are TGCGCCAGCAGCCAAGACCCGGGGGGCCTTATAACAGATACGCAGTATTTT.